A single sample is the source of the 15 T cell receptor beta chains below, sequenced in a study of blood T cell repertoires in COVID-19. Here immunoSEQ multiplex PCR was the method, and the copy in TCRdb shows in-frame clones only, minus some. The sample yields about 160,000 clones, roughly 84% seen once. Specimen: peripheral blood. These receptors came from a man aged 18 to 29 with active or convalescent COVID-19.

Here the CDR3 DNA reads TGCGCCAGCAGCCGGGACAGGCGAGGCGCAGATACGCAGTATTTT. It specifies CASSRDRRGADTQYF. The chain links TRBV5-1 to TRBJ2-3; TRBD1 matches at 8 bases. CDR3 length equals 15 residues. The V gene end was trimmed by 4 bases and the J gene end by 4 bases; junction bases not matched to a gene: 8. Germline assignment: CDR1 SGHRS and CDR2 YFSETQ.

The chain combines TRBV29-1 with TRBJ2-1; TRBD2 aligns across 8 bases. CDR1 SQVTM and CDR2 ANQGSEA come from the germline V gene. The CDR3 contains 13 residues. V trimming: 5 bases; J trimming: 3 bases; junction bases outside the gene matches: 3. In nucleotides, the CDR3 is TGCAGCGTTCCAGCGGGGGACTACAATGAGCAGTTCTTC. Its protein product is CSVPAGDYNEQFF.

This clone occurred once. V usage is TRBV6-6 and J usage is TRBJ2-1; D is ambiguous. The V gene's germline CDR1 is MNHNY and CDR2 SVGAGI (reference sequence). Trimming stripped 0 bases from V and 3 bases from J, with 12 bases between. This CDR3 spans 16 amino acids. CDR3 sequence reads: CASSYSANVYYNEQFF. As DNA, the CDR3 is TGTGCCAGCAGTTACTCGGCCAATGTTTACTACAATGAGCAGTTCTTC.

The chain's CDR3 is CASSRTKNEQFF. DNA of the CDR3: TGTGCCAGCAGCAGGACTAAAAATGAGCAGTTCTTC. The chain recombines TRBV3-1 (or the pseudogene TRBV3-2) with TRBJ2-1; a possible D gene is TRBD2 (6 bases). The germline V gene encodes CDR1 LGHDT and CDR2 YNNKEL (reference sequence). The CDR3 runs 12 residues. V lost 5 bases, J lost 7 bases, and 9 bases lay in between.

The genes are TRBV2 and TRBJ2-3, with 10 bases that match TRBD1. V was pared by 4 bases and J by 1 base, with 2 bases of the junction left unmatched. This CDR3 is built from 15 residues. CDR1 SNHLY and CDR2 FYNNEI come from the germline V gene. DNA of the CDR3: TGTGCCAGCAGTGTAGACAGGGGGCGCACAGATACGCAGTATTTT. Protein: CASSVDRGRTDTQYF.

A remark on this clone: Different DNA sequences within this sample yield the same CDR3. CDR3: CASSRDRDYGYTF. The CDR3 bases are TGTGCCAGTAGTAGGGACAGGGACTATGGCTACACCTTC. The V call is TRBV19, the J call TRBJ1-2, with TRBD1 identical over 9 bases. The CDR3 is 13 amino acids. CDR1 and CDR2 (germline): LNHDA, SQIVND (reference sequence). Trimming took 4 bases from V and 3 from J; bases not matched to a gene: 0.

The chain carries TRBV6-1 and TRBJ2-7; TRBD1 matches 7 bases. The V segment lost 1 base and the J segment 1 base; nucleotides outside the gene matches: 1. There are 14 residues in the CDR3. Germline CDR1 is MNHNS and CDR2 is SASEGT. The CDR3 protein is CASSEGTGSYEQYF. CDR3 DNA: TGTGCCAGCAGTGAAGGGACAGGATCCTACGAGCAGTACTTC.

The rearrangement joins TRBV11-2 to TRBJ2-1, with D perhaps matching TRBD2 (6 bases). Per germline, CDR1 SGHAT and CDR2 FQNNGV. The V gene lost 5 bases and the J gene lost 8 bases, with 13 bases spanning the gap. This CDR3 contains 13 residues. Here the CDR3 reads CASSPSAWDEQFF. CDR3 nucleotide sequence: TGTGCCAGCAGCCCTAGCGCATGGGATGAGCAGTTCTTC.

The chain links TRBV12-3 or TRBV12-4 to TRBJ2-7, with a weak D call TRBD2 (5 bases). The V end was cut by 8 bases, the J end by 2 bases, with 10 bases between. The CDR3 extends over 12 amino acids. The CDR3 region is CASSTGTYEQYF. The CDR3 DNA reads TGTGCCAGCTCCACGGGGACCTACGAGCAGTACTTC.

This chain links TRBV5-1 with TRBJ2-5, with D possibly being TRBD2 (7 bases). The CDR3 spans 14 residues. The germline CDR1 and CDR2 sequences are SGHRS and YFSETQ. V was cut by 1 base and J by 5 bases, with 12 bases left in between. CDR3 bases: TGCGCCAGCAGCTTGTGGGGGGGCAGGGAGACCCAGTACTTC. Protein product: CASSLWGGRETQYF.

The chain links TRBV7-9 to TRBJ2-5, with D tentatively TRBD1 (5 bases). Germline V lookup: CDR1 SEHNR, CDR2 FQNEAQ (reference sequence). The V end was cut by 1 base, the J end by 2 bases, with 8 bases between. The CDR3 has 14 amino acids. CDR3 sequence: CASSLGAGQETQYF. The CDR3, as DNA: TGTGCCAGCAGCTTAGGGGCAGGGCAAGAGACCCAGTACTTC.

The chain couples TRBV2 to TRBJ1-3; D unclear. This CDR3 spans 12 amino acids. Germline CDR1 is SNHLY and CDR2 is FYNNEI. Trimming took 9 bases from V and 3 from J, leaving 9 bases between them. CDR3 loop: CASSEGGNTIYF. The DNA for the CDR3 is TGTGCCAGTTCAGAGGGTGGAAACACCATATATTTT.

The rearrangement uses TRBV7-6 and TRBJ2-1; 16 positions match TRBD2. Trimming cost V 5 bases and J 9 bases; bases outside gene matches: 7. The CDR3 spans 16 residues. CDR1 is SGHVS, CDR2 FNYEAQ, per germline. The CDR3 nucleotides are TGTGCCAGCAGCAGAACCGGGACTAGCGGGGGGGTTGAGCAGTTCTTC. This encodes CASSRTGTSGGVEQFF.

The chain joins TRBV19 to TRBJ1-1; 7 bases line up with TRBD1. The CDR3 is 13 residues long. V gave up 8 bases and J gave up 5 bases; unmatched junction bases: 8. Germline V gene sequence: CDR1 LNHDA, CDR2 SQIVND (reference sequence). The chain's CDR3 is CASSTDRVTEAFF. CDR3 coding DNA: TGTGCCAGTTCCACCGACAGGGTAACTGAAGCTTTCTTT.

This chain joins TRBV15 and TRBJ1-1, with 10 positions matching TRBD1. Unmatched junction bases numbered 6, after V lost 3 bases and J lost 5 bases. Germline CDR1 LNHNV, CDR2 YYDKDF (reference sequence). The CDR3 is 15 residues long. CDR3 nucleotide sequence: TGTGCCACCAGCAGGCCGGGACAGGGGAGGACTGAAGCTTTCTTT. Amino acids: CATSRPGQGRTEAFF.